This section outlines one T cell receptor (beta chain) sequence together with its context. The data were taken from a study of shared T cell receptors in the human thymus. Sequenced by immunoSEQ multiplex PCR; TCRdb stores in-frame clones only, minus some. The sample comprises hundreds of thousands of clones, over 75% of which are singletons, and roughly 0.0089% rests with the top ten. Germline CDR1 MDHEN, CDR2 SYDVKM. J was trimmed by 0 bases and V by 4 bases; bases with no gene match: 14. CDR3 length: 19 amino acids. These records were also assigned to another study, of human thymus T cells. That work adds: Healthy Finnish infants having corrective surgery for congenital heart defects served as donors. Resections from corrective heart surgery supplied the thymus tissue. Apparent skewing of V and J gene usage characterized both thymic and blood repertoires.

This TCR came from a boy under three years old with a congenital heart defect. The gene calls are TRBV28 and TRBJ2-3; 9 bases line up with TRBD1. The sample taken for sequencing was thymocytes. CDR3 DNA sequence: TGTGCCAGCAGTTACCCCGGACAGGGGCTCAAACCTAGCACAGATACGCAGTATTTT. Translated, it gives CASSYPGQGLKPSTDTQYF.